The 21 T cell receptor beta chains presented below share a single source sample, sequenced in a study of radiation and T cells in renal cell carcinoma. The time point denotes: blood 2 weeks post-SBRT. Sample treatment: 15 Gy SBRT to primary tumor, nephrectomy 4 weeks later. Clones were sequenced by immunoSEQ multiplex PCR, and TCRdb holds only the in-frame ones, with some missing. The repertoire holds roughly 140,000 clones, with roughly 89% as singletons. Sequenced material: blood, taken from a patient whose treatment included radiotherapy and nephrectomy. The source of these receptors is a woman in her forties or fifties with renal cell carcinoma.

The chain uses TRBV5-1 and TRBJ2-7; 8 nucleotides align to TRBD2. Germline values: CDR1 SGHRS, CDR2 YFSETQ. The CDR3 covers 15 residues. V was clipped by 0 bases and J by 1 base; unmatched bases: 3. The chain's CDR3 is CASSLEGLVSYEQYF. CDR3 nucleotides: TGCGCCAGCAGCTTGGAGGGACTAGTATCCTACGAGCAGTACTTC.

The count of this clone is one. The chain employs TRBV9 and TRBJ2-1, with D unclear. V lost 0 bases, J lost 7 bases, and 17 bases lay in between. This CDR3 has 16 amino acids. Germline values: CDR1 SGDLS, CDR2 YYNGEE. CDR3 nucleotides: TGTGCCAGCAGCGTAGATGGTGGTGCCGTAGGGAATGAGCAGTTCTTC. The encoded protein is CASSVDGGAVGNEQFF. Drawing the rest from reference TRBV9 and TRBJ2-1, the complete variable domain is DSGVTQTPKHLITATGQRVTLRCSPRSGDLSVYWYQQSLDQGLQFLIQYYNGEERAKGNILERFSAQQFPDLHSELNLSSLELGDSALYFCASSVDGGAVGNEQFFGPGTRLTVL.

The V gene is TRBV5-5, the J gene TRBJ1-2; D is perhaps TRBD1 (6 bases). The CDR3 is made up of 15 amino acids. The germline V gene encodes CDR1 SGHKS and CDR2 YYEKEE (reference sequence). V gave up 5 bases and J gave up 0 bases, with 14 bases separating them. CDR3 loop: CASRLPGEPNYGYTF. The DNA for the CDR3 is TGTGCCAGCAGGTTACCAGGGGAGCCTAACTATGGCTACACCTTC. The full variable domain, in which reference TRBV5-5 and TRBJ1-2 provide the parts outside the CDR3, is DAGVTQSPTHLIKTRGQQVTLRCSPISGHKSVSWYQQVLGQGPQFIFQYYEKEERGRGNFPDRFSARQFPNYSSELNVNALLLGDSALYLCASRLPGEPNYGYTFGSGTRLTVV.

V usage is TRBV12-5 and J usage is TRBJ1-5; D is unclear. This CDR3 has 13 residues. The germline gives CDR1 LGHNT, CDR2 FRNRAP. The germline V and J ends were trimmed by 6 bases and 7 bases, with 13 bases remaining between them. The CDR3 spells CASGSTGLQPQHF. CDR3 DNA sequence: TGTGCTAGTGGCAGTACCGGGTTACAGCCCCAGCATTTT.

This clone was recorded many times. The gene calls are TRBV30 and TRBJ1-1; D might be TRBD1 (5 bases). The CDR3 contains 14 residues. Germline V gene data show CDR1 as GTSNPN and CDR2 as SVGIG (reference sequence). The germline V and J ends were trimmed by 7 bases and 0 bases, with 15 bases remaining between them. The chain's CDR3 is CASSGGRVNTEAFF. The CDR3 nucleotides are TGTGCCTCCTCGGGAGGCAGGGTGAACACTGAAGCTTTCTTT.

The chain couples TRBV20-1 to TRBJ1-2; no clear D. V lost 6 bases to trimming and J lost 3 bases, with 8 bases between them. CDR1 DFQATT and CDR2 SNEGSKA come from the germline V gene (reference sequence). The CDR3 has 11 amino acids. CDR3 protein: CSAARDYGYTF. Here the CDR3 DNA reads TGCAGTGCCGCTAGGGACTATGGCTACACCTTC.

This rearrangement joins TRBV2 to TRBJ1-2, with TRBD1 identical over 12 bases. In germline, CDR1 is SNHLY, CDR2 FYNNEI. The CDR3 has 14 amino acids. V shed 7 bases and J 7 bases; nucleotides not matched to a gene: 7. CDR3 bases: TGTGCCAGCATTCCGGGACAGGGGGCGCTTGGCTACACCTTC. Translation gives CASIPGQGALGYTF.

This clone was recorded only once. This chain connects TRBV4-2 to TRBJ1-1, with D maybe TRBD1 (5 bases). V was clipped by 0 bases and J by 6 bases, with 5 bases between them. The CDR3 contains 12 residues. Germline loops: CDR1 LGHNA, CDR2 YNFKEQ. In nucleotides, the CDR3 is TGTGCCAGCAGCCAAGAGGGGGCTGAAGCTTTCTTT. Protein product: CASSQEGAEAFF.

V and J are TRBV19 and TRBJ2-7; possibly TRBD1 for D (6 bases). Per the germline V gene, CDR1 is LNHDA and CDR2 is SQIVND (reference sequence). This CDR3 contains 15 residues. V lost 3 bases to trimming and J lost 1 base, with 13 bases between them. CDR3 DNA: TGTGCCAGTAGTATCGGTCTGGACAGATCCTACGAGCAGTACTTC. It codes for CASSIGLDRSYEQYF.

This sequence joins TRBV15 and TRBJ1-1; tentative D call: TRBD1 (5 bases). CDR1 is LNHNV and CDR2 is YYDKDF in the germline V gene (reference sequence). CDR3 length: 15 residues. The V end lost 1 base, the J end lost 4 bases, and 13 bases lay between the germline ends. In nucleotides, the CDR3 is TGTGCCACCAGCAGAGGGGGAACAGGAGGCACTGAAGCTTTCTTT. Residues: CATSRGGTGGTEAFF.

V is TRBV5-6 and J is TRBJ2-4; no clear D gene. Trimming pared 0 bases from V and 5 bases from J, leaving 6 bases between. The germline V gene has CDR1 SGHDT and CDR2 YYEEEE. This CDR3 is 13 amino acids long. CDR3 sequence (DNA): TGTGCCAGCAGCTTGGGCAGCGAAAACATTCAGTACTTC. Translation: CASSLGSENIQYF.

The rearrangement joins TRBV6-1 to TRBJ1-2, with D perhaps TRBD1 (5 bases). The CDR3 loop spans 14 amino acids. V was trimmed by 4 bases and J by 3 bases, leaving 12 bases between them. CDR1 MNHNS and CDR2 SASEGT come from the germline V gene. The CDR3 DNA sequence: TGTGCCAGCAGTGTTCCCAGGGTGGACTATGGCTACACCTTC. Residues: CASSVPRVDYGYTF.

This rearrangement joins TRBV7-9 to TRBJ2-1, with TRBD2 matching 16 bases. Germline V gene sequence: CDR1 SEHNR, CDR2 FQNEAQ (reference sequence). The V segment lost 5 bases and the J segment 2 bases; nucleotides outside the gene matches: 9. CDR3 length: 19 amino acids. In nucleotides, the CDR3 is TGTGCCAGCAGCCCAAGCACCGGGACTAGCGGGGGGGCCTACAATGAGCAGTTCTTC. Its translation is CASSPSTGTSGGAYNEQFF.

This rearrangement joins TRBV9 to TRBJ1-3, with a weak D call TRBD1 (5 bases). Germline V gene sequence: CDR1 SGDLS, CDR2 YYNGEE. The CDR3 is 14 amino acids. V dropped 1 base and J dropped 3 bases, with 8 bases sitting between them. CDR3 nucleotide sequence: TGTGCCAGCAGCGTATCAGGGTTTGGAAACACCATATATTTT. Protein product: CASSVSGFGNTIYF.

This chain joins TRBV5-1 and TRBJ1-2, with 7 positions matching TRBD1. Trimming cost V 7 bases and J 4 bases; bases outside gene matches: 13. This CDR3 has 15 residues. CDR1 SGHRS and CDR2 YFSETQ come from the germline V gene. The CDR3 protein is CASSPTTGTPYGYTF. The DNA for the CDR3 is TGCGCCAGCTCACCCACGACAGGGACACCCTATGGCTACACCTTC.

The chain is built from TRBV2 and TRBJ1-3; D not certain. Trimming pared 3 bases from V and 0 bases from J, leaving 12 bases between. This CDR3 is 16 amino acids long. CDR1 and CDR2 from the germline V gene are SNHLY and FYNNEI. The CDR3 reads CASSERTGSSGNTIYF. The DNA of the CDR3 is TGTGCCAGCAGTGAGAGGACGGGAAGCTCTGGAAACACCATATATTTT.

The rearrangement links TRBV13 to TRBJ2-7, with TRBD2 as a possible D gene (6 bases). Between the trimmed V and J ends, which lost 4 bases and 2 bases, there was a span of 18 bases. CDR3 size: 16 residues. Germline-derived CDR1 and CDR2 are PRHDT and FYEKMQ (reference sequence). In DNA, the CDR3 is TGTGCCAGCAGCTCGGGGATTGGTGGGGGGACCTACGAGCAGTACTTC. Translation gives CASSSGIGGGTYEQYF.

This clone was found once. The rearrangement joins TRBV5-1 to TRBJ1-1; no firm D call. Deletions cut 0 bases from V and 5 bases from J, with 2 bases between. This CDR3 has 11 residues. CDR1 is SGHRS, CDR2 YFSETQ, per germline. The CDR3 sequence is CASSLGTEAFF. The CDR3 region has the DNA TGCGCCAGCAGCTTGGGGACTGAAGCTTTCTTT.

The chain has TRBV6-1 and TRBJ2-3; no firm D call. The germline gives CDR1 MNHNS, CDR2 SASEGT. V gave up 5 bases and J gave up 6 bases, with 6 bases separating them. The CDR3 consists of 11 residues. The CDR3 sequence: CASSYSDTQYF. CDR3 coding DNA: TGTGCCAGCAGTTATTCCGATACGCAGTATTTT.

The chain has TRBV6-1 and TRBJ1-3; 8 bases agree with TRBD1. The CDR3 is made up of 13 amino acids. The germline V gene encodes CDR1 MNHNS and CDR2 SASEGT. V was clipped by 0 bases and J by 11 bases; unmatched bases: 3. In DNA, the CDR3 is TGTGCCAGCAGTGAAGCCTACAGGGGGGCCATATATTTT. Amino acids: CASSEAYRGAIYF.

The chain combines TRBV29-1 with TRBJ1-3; D not resolved. The CDR3 is 11 amino acids. In germline, CDR1 is SQVTM, CDR2 ANQGSEA. V dropped 5 bases and J dropped 4 bases, with 6 bases sitting between them. The CDR3 reads CSVIIGNTIYF. The CDR3 coding sequence is TGCAGCGTTATTATAGGAAACACCATATATTTT.